Listed below are T cell receptor beta chains from one sample, sequenced in a study of blood T cell repertoires in COVID-19. This table comes from immunoSEQ multiplex PCR, and its TCRdb copy is limited to in-frame clones, with some not included. The sample consists of 310,000 or so clones, 86% of them appearing once. Material: peripheral blood. These receptor sequences come from a woman aged 50 to 65 with acute or convalescent COVID-19. The conserved cysteine and the conserved F or W are not part of the CDR3 here. The D gene is left open where the match is weak.

j_call: TRBJ2-1
v_call: TRBV14
d_call: .
cdr3_aa: ASSQVRDGSSYNEQF

j_call: TRBJ2-7
v_call: TRBV7-8
d_call: TRBD2
cdr3_aa: ASSSGLAGVYEQY

j_call: TRBJ1-2
v_call: TRBV20-1
d_call: .
cdr3_aa: SLLLYGYT

j_call: TRBJ1-2
v_call: TRBV28
d_call: .
cdr3_aa: ASSPGTWGYT

j_call: TRBJ1-5
v_call: TRBV19
d_call: .
cdr3_aa: ASSIWRDQPQH

j_call: TRBJ2-7
v_call: TRBV11-2
d_call: .
cdr3_aa: ASSSPRLAPNEQY

j_call: TRBJ1-2
v_call: TRBV28
d_call: .
cdr3_aa: ASSSGGAGWDNGYT

j_call: TRBJ2-1
v_call: TRBV10-3
d_call: .
cdr3_aa: AITPSNGVNEQF

j_call: TRBJ1-1
v_call: TRBV30
d_call: TRBD1
cdr3_aa: AWSPQGIGAF

j_call: TRBJ2-7
v_call: TRBV7-2
d_call: TRBD2
cdr3_aa: ASSPGLLGNEQY

j_call: TRBJ2-7
v_call: TRBV4-1
d_call: TRBD2
cdr3_aa: ASSQEGRLAFYEQY

j_call: TRBJ2-1
v_call: TRBV25-1
d_call: TRBD2
cdr3_aa: ASSWTSGRRDNEQF

j_call: TRBJ2-3
v_call: TRBV10-3
d_call: TRBD1
cdr3_aa: AISPHLDRGLDTQY

j_call: TRBJ2-3
v_call: TRBV9
d_call: .
cdr3_aa: ASSVGQGNWDTQY

j_call: TRBJ1-5
v_call: TRBV28
d_call: TRBD1
cdr3_aa: ASSKLTGGDQPQH

j_call: TRBJ1-5
v_call: TRBV12-5
d_call: .
cdr3_aa: ASGWQGYSNQPQH

j_call: TRBJ2-1
v_call: TRBV19
d_call: .
cdr3_aa: ASSTRAMAYEQF

j_call: TRBJ1-5
v_call: TRBV4-3
d_call: .
cdr3_aa: ASSQDFSLRQPQH

j_call: TRBJ1-1
v_call: TRBV18
d_call: .
cdr3_aa: ASTPPELMNTEAF

j_call: TRBJ1-6
v_call: TRBV7-9
d_call: .
cdr3_aa: ASTPGGARINSPLH

j_call: TRBJ1-5
v_call: TRBV6-2/TRBV6-3
d_call: TRBD1
cdr3_aa: ASSYSWTGRVGNQPQH

j_call: TRBJ1-2
v_call: TRBV3-1/TRBV3-2
d_call: TRBD1
cdr3_aa: ASSQGTGLLGYGYT

j_call: TRBJ2-7
v_call: TRBV7-2
d_call: TRBD2
cdr3_aa: ASSLVALAGGSYEQY

j_call: TRBJ2-5
v_call: TRBV7-3
d_call: .
cdr3_aa: ASSLPGGETQY

j_call: TRBJ1-2
v_call: TRBV28
d_call: TRBD1
cdr3_aa: ASSSGQGVYGYT

j_call: TRBJ2-1
v_call: TRBV6-5
d_call: .
cdr3_aa: ASKRGTLHEQF

j_call: TRBJ1-1
v_call: TRBV19
d_call: TRBD1
cdr3_aa: ASSTGQLNTEAF

j_call: TRBJ2-7
v_call: TRBV19
d_call: TRBD1
cdr3_aa: ASSIRWTGGYEQY

j_call: TRBJ1-4
v_call: TRBV28
d_call: TRBD1
cdr3_aa: ASSSQGAATNEKLF

j_call: TRBJ2-1
v_call: TRBV10-3
d_call: .
cdr3_aa: AISGTSNEQF

j_call: TRBJ2-7
v_call: TRBV20-1
d_call: TRBD2
cdr3_aa: SASGTSGSGYEQY

j_call: TRBJ2-7
v_call: TRBV5-6
d_call: .
cdr3_aa: ASRKRVAAYEQY

j_call: TRBJ1-3
v_call: TRBV2
d_call: .
cdr3_aa: ASSPSPTGSSGNTIY

j_call: TRBJ1-1
v_call: TRBV7-2
d_call: TRBD1
cdr3_aa: ASSPSTGGTEAF

j_call: TRBJ1-2
v_call: TRBV19
d_call: .
cdr3_aa: ASSINSDMYGYT

j_call: TRBJ2-5
v_call: TRBV28
d_call: .
cdr3_aa: ASSLDKVGWGYQETQY

j_call: TRBJ2-1
v_call: TRBV7-9
d_call: .
cdr3_aa: ASSLEQGNEQF

j_call: TRBJ1-6
v_call: TRBV6-1
d_call: .
cdr3_aa: ASSEQAGYNSPLH

j_call: TRBJ2-1
v_call: TRBV10-3
d_call: TRBD2
cdr3_aa: AMAGAFSYNEQF

j_call: TRBJ2-4
v_call: TRBV28
d_call: .
cdr3_aa: ASSFDWTEAKNIQY

j_call: TRBJ2-2
v_call: TRBV11-2
d_call: .
cdr3_aa: ASSLESDTGELF

j_call: TRBJ1-3
v_call: TRBV18
d_call: TRBD1
cdr3_aa: ASSPPAGGDSGNTIY

j_call: TRBJ2-1
v_call: TRBV5-1
d_call: TRBD2
cdr3_aa: ASSPRLAGPADEQF

j_call: TRBJ2-1
v_call: TRBV7-9
d_call: TRBD2
cdr3_aa: ASSPKREGYNEQF

j_call: TRBJ1-5
v_call: TRBV10-3
d_call: .
cdr3_aa: AISAVRGYSNQPQH

j_call: TRBJ1-5
v_call: TRBV28
d_call: TRBD1
cdr3_aa: ASSLGPGQGGQPQH

j_call: TRBJ2-1
v_call: TRBV4-1
d_call: .
cdr3_aa: ASSRRWDIYEQF

j_call: TRBJ1-2
v_call: TRBV5-8
d_call: .
cdr3_aa: ASSFLRAHYGYT

j_call: TRBJ2-3
v_call: TRBV24-1
d_call: .
cdr3_aa: ATSDPSSSSTDTQY

j_call: TRBJ2-1
v_call: TRBV29-1
d_call: TRBD1
cdr3_aa: SVDGGQGYNEQF

j_call: TRBJ2-1
v_call: TRBV5-1
d_call: TRBD1
cdr3_aa: ASSLDVGTVYNEQF

j_call: TRBJ1-6
v_call: TRBV28
d_call: .
cdr3_aa: ASSKSGGWNSPLH

j_call: TRBJ2-3
v_call: TRBV5-4
d_call: TRBD1
cdr3_aa: ASSSDRESPDTQY

j_call: TRBJ2-1
v_call: TRBV19
d_call: TRBD1
cdr3_aa: ASSAGTVRYNEQF